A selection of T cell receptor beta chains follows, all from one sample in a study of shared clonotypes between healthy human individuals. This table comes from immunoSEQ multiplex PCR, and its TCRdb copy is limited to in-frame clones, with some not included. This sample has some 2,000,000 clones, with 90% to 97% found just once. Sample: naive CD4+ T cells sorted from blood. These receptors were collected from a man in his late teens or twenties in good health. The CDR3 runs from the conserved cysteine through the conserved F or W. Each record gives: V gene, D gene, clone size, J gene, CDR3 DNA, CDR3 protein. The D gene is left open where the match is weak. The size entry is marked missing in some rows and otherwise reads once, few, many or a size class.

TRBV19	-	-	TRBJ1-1	TGTGCCAGTAGTCGGGTGTCGAACACTGAAGCTTTCTTT	CASSRVSNTEAFF
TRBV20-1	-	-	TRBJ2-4	TGCAGTGTCCCAGCCAAAAACATTCAGTACTTC	CSVPAKNIQYF
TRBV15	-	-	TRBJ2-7	TGTGCCACCAGCAGAGATTTGGCGGACGATTACGAGCAGTACTTC	CATSRDLADDYEQYF
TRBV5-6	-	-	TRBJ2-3	TGTGCCAGCAGCTTTCCTTCGAGGGGTAACACAGATACGCAGTATTTT	CASSFPSRGNTDTQYF
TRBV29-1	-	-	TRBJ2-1	TGCAGCGTTGAAGATGGGAGGGGGGGCAGGCAGTTCTTC	CSVEDGRGGRQFF
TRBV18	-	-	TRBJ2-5	TGTGCCAGCTCCCCATTATCAGGATTTAGTACGGAGACCCAGTACTTC	CASSPLSGFSTETQYF
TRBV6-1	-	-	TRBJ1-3	TGTGCCAGCAGTGGGGGTCTTATCCGGGGAACTGGAAACACCATATATTTT	CASSGGLIRGTGNTIYF
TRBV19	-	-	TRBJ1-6	TGTGCCAGTAGTATAGTTCTTCGGGGGAGCTCCTATAATTCACCCCTCCACTTT	CASSIVLRGSSYNSPLHF
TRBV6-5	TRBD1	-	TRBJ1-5	TGTGCCAGCAGAAATAGACAGGGGTTCAATCAGCCCCAGCATTTT	CASRNRQGFNQPQHF
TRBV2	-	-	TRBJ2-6	TGTGCCAGCAGTGAGGAGGGGGCCAACGTCCTGACTTTC	CASSEEGANVLTF
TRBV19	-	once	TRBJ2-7	TGTGCCAGAATCCCCTTTTTGCGTTTTGGCTACGAGCAGTACTTC	CARIPFLRFGYEQYF
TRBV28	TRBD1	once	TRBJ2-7	TGTGCCAGCAGTCCCCCGGGACAGATCCCTAACGGGCAGTACTTC	CASSPPGQIPNGQYF
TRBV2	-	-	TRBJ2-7	TGTGCCAGCTTACTCCTCCTATACGAGCAGTACTTC	CASLLLLYEQYF
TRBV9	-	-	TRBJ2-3	TGTGCCAGCAGCGGGGGGGCTAGCACAGATACGCAGTATTTT	CASSGGASTDTQYF
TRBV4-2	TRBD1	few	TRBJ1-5	TGTGCCAGCAGCCAAGATAAGGGGGCGAGACAGCCCCAGCATTTT	CASSQDKGARQPQHF
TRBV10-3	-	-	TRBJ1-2	TGTGCCATCAGCGAGCTGGTAGGGCGGGACTATGGCTACACCTTC	CAISELVGRDYGYTF
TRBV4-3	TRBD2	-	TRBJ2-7	TGCGCCAGCAGCCAACGTCTAGCGGGAGCCATCTACGAGCAGTACTTC	CASSQRLAGAIYEQYF
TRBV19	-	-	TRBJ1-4	TGTGCCAGTAGTATAAGACCCGGGTCTCCTGAAAAACTGTTTTTT	CASSIRPGSPEKLFF
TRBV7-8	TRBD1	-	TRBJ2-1	TGTGCCAGCTCCACCCGGGACAGGGCGTCAAATGAGCAGTTCTTC	CASSTRDRASNEQFF
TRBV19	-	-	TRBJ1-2	TGTGCCAGTAGTATAGAGAGCTATGGCTACACCTTC	CASSIESYGYTF
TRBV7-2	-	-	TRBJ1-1	TGTGCCAGCAGCAATCGCAGGGGTAGAACTGAAGCTTTCTTT	CASSNRRGRTEAFF
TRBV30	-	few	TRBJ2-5	TGTGCCTGGACAGGGGAAGAGACCCAGTACTTC	CAWTGEETQYF
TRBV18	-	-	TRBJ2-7	TGTGCCAGCTCACTATATCCACAGTCCTACGAGCAGTACTTC	CASSLYPQSYEQYF
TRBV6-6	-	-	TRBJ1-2	TGTGCCAGCAGTTACTCGACCGGGGAGGTCCCTGGCTACACCTTC	CASSYSTGEVPGYTF
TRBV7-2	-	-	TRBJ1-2	TGTGCCAGCAGCTTAGGCTCACAGGGAATTTTTGGCTACACCTTC	CASSLGSQGIFGYTF
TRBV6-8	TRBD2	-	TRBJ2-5	TGTGCCAGCACCCGACTAGCGGGGGGCTCTCCGCGGGAGACCCAGTACTTC	CASTRLAGGSPRETQYF
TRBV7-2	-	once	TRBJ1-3	TGTGCCAGCAGCTTGGAAGAGGGCCCTGGAAACACCATATATTTT	CASSLEEGPGNTIYF
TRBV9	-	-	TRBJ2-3	TGTGCCAGCAGCGTGGCAGACAGGTTTACAGATACGCAGTATTTT	CASSVADRFTDTQYF
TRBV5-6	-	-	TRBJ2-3	TGTGCCAGCAGCTTGTTGGACTTACAAGCAGATACGCAGTATTTT	CASSLLDLQADTQYF
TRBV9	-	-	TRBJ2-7	TGTGCCAGCAGCGTAGTGGGGGAAGGTTACGAGCAGTACTTC	CASSVVGEGYEQYF
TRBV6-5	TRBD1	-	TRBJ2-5	TGTGCCAGCAGTTACGATGGACAGGGAATTATCGAGACCCAGTACTTC	CASSYDGQGIIETQYF
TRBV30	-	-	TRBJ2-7	TGTGCCTGGAATAGTGGCGGTTCCTACGAGCAGTACTTC	CAWNSGGSYEQYF
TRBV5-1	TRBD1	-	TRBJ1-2	TGCGCCAGCAGTCATCAGGGGGCCGGTGGCTACACCTTC	CASSHQGAGGYTF
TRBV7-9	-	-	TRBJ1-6	TGTGCCAGCAGCTTCGAGTTTGTTAATTCACCCCTCCACTTT	CASSFEFVNSPLHF
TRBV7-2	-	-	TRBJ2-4	TGTGCCAGCAGCTTAAACGCCCCGGGGGCCAAAAACATTCAGTACTTC	CASSLNAPGAKNIQYF
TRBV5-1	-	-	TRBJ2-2	TGCGCCAGCAGCTTGGGTGGCAGCGGACCAACCGGGGAGCTGTTTTTT	CASSLGGSGPTGELFF
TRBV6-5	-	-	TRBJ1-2	TGTGCCAGCAACTCCCGGGGCCCGAACTATGGCTACACCTTC	CASNSRGPNYGYTF
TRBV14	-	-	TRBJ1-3	TGTGCCAGCACGAAGACAGCGTTCTCTGGAAACACCATATATTTT	CASTKTAFSGNTIYF
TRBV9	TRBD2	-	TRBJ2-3	TGTGCCAGCAGCGTAGGACTAGCGGGGGCTTCTAGCACAGATACGCAGTATTTT	CASSVGLAGASSTDTQYF
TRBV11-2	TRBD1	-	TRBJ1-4	TGTGCCAGCAGCTTAGTTACAGGGGGGAATGAAAAACTGTTTTTT	CASSLVTGGNEKLFF